A single sample is the source of the 10 T cell receptor beta chains below, sequenced in a study of blood T cells in healthy people across ages. Then a second PCR, running roughly 6 to 12 cycles, was carried out with a sample-barcoded 5' primer and a J-beta primer mix. TCRdb ran MiXCR on the 5' RACE reads and lists one entry per CDR3 protein. The sample lists over a million distinct CDR3 sequences, roughly 60% seen once, with over 5% in the top ten. The source material was blood. The source of these receptors is a man younger than 35 in good health.

J is TRBJ2-3 and V is TRBV20-1; 9 bases agree with TRBD1. The CDR3 contains 14 residues. With V trimmed by 4 bases and J by 4 bases, 6 bases remained unmatched. Germline lookup yields CDR1 DFQATT and CDR2 SNEGSKA (reference sequence). The CDR3 DNA sequence: TGCAGTGCTATTGACAGGGGGAGCGCAGATACGCAGTATTTT. Translated: CSAIDRGSADTQYF.

DNA of the CDR3: TGTGCCAGCAGCGCAGGGACAGCAATTCCCCAAGAGACCCAGTACTTC. Its translation is CASSAGTAIPQETQYF. The chain is built from TRBV7-2 and TRBJ2-5, with 7 bases lining up with TRBD1. This CDR3 comprises 16 residues. The germline V gene has CDR1 SGHTA and CDR2 FQGNSA. V trimming: 5 bases; J trimming: 1 base; junction bases outside the gene matches: 10.

The rearrangement joins TRBV18 to TRBJ2-3; 7 nucleotides line up with TRBD1. The CDR3 loop spans 20 amino acids. Trimming cost V 1 base and J 2 bases; bases outside gene matches: 18. CDR1 and CDR2 from the germline V gene are KGHSH and LQKENI. CDR3 loop: CASSPLDRHRYLRLTDTQYF. CDR3 nucleotides: TGTGCCAGCTCACCACTGGACAGGCACCGCTATTTACGCCTCACAGATACGCAGTATTTT.

The chain links TRBV14 to TRBJ2-1; perhaps TRBD2 as D (5 bases). The closer fit of TRBJ2-7 to the DNA end suggests the J call may be wrong. This CDR3 has 12 residues. The germline V gene encodes CDR1 SGHDN and CDR2 FVKESK. CDR3 amino acids: CASSQISGEQYF. CDR3 bases: TGTGCCAGCAGCCAAATCTCGGGAGAGCAGTACTTC.

The gene calls are TRBV10-1 and TRBJ2-5, with D hard to call. The V end was cut by 0 bases, the J end by 3 bases, with 5 bases between. This CDR3 has 13 residues. CDR1 and CDR2 (germline): WNHNN, SYGVQD (reference sequence). CDR3 coding DNA: TGCGCCAGCAGTGAGTCGGAAAAAGAGACCCAGTACTTC. As protein: CASSESEKETQYF.

The chain joins TRBV10-3 to TRBJ1-5; a weak D match, TRBD1 (5 bases). The CDR3 spans 14 residues. Between the trimmed V and J ends, which lost 4 bases and 7 bases, there was a span of 14 bases. Germline lookup yields CDR1 ENHRY and CDR2 SYGVKD. CDR3 coding DNA: TGTGCCATCAGTGCCAACTTTGGGGGACAGCCCCAGCATTTT. This encodes CAISANFGGQPQHF.

The rearrangement joins TRBV20-1 to TRBJ2-7, with D hard to call. Trimming cost V 1 base and J 1 base, with 5 bases left between them. Germline-derived CDR1 and CDR2 are DFQATT and SNEGSKA (reference sequence). The CDR3 contains 12 residues. CDR3 sequence reads: CSARAVSYEQYF. DNA for the CDR3: TGCAGTGCTAGAGCGGTTTCCTACGAGCAGTACTTC.

The sample holds a few counts of this clonotype. The V gene is TRBV28, the J gene TRBJ2-7; 7 nucleotides match TRBD1. V was clipped by 7 bases and J by 2 bases; unmatched bases: 5. This CDR3 contains 13 residues. CDR1 MDHEN and CDR2 SYDVKM come from the germline V gene. The CDR3 bases are TGTGCCAGCAATCGGGACAGAGCCTACGAGCAGTACTTC. Translated, it gives CASNRDRAYEQYF.

Comments on this clonotype: One end of the junction varies from germline; a read error may be responsible. The chain recombines TRBV20-1 with TRBJ2-6, with 16 bases identical to TRBD2. Germline V lookup: CDR1 DFQATT, CDR2 SNEGSKA (reference sequence). This CDR3 is built from 22 residues. The CDR3 coding sequence is TGCAGTGCTATGACCTTAGTATCGGGACTAGCGGGAGGGTACTCTGGGGCCAACGTCCTGATTTTC. Translating gives CSAMTLVSGLAGGYSGANVLIF.

V usage is TRBV9 and J usage is TRBJ1-1; D call uncertain. CDR3 length: 13 amino acids. Germline V gene lookup returns CDR1 SGDLS and CDR2 YYNGEE. Trimming stripped 6 bases from V and 4 bases from J, with 13 bases between. The CDR3 nucleotides are TGTGCCAGCACCGGGTTGGGAGCCACTGAAGCTTTCTTT. Translating gives CASTGLGATEAFF.